Shown below are 3 T cell receptor beta chains from a single sample sequenced in a study of blood T cell repertoires in COVID-19. The table came from immunoSEQ multiplex PCR; TCRdb's copy has only in-frame clones and leaves some out. Found here are fewer than 350,000 clones, roughly 89% of them singletons; the top ten hold less than 2%. The source material was PBMCs or T cells enriched from blood (not recorded which). Source of these receptors: a woman aged 18-35 years with acute COVID-19.

J is TRBJ1-6 and V is TRBV27; weak D call: TRBD1 (5 bases). V was trimmed by 2 bases and J by 9 bases, leaving 17 bases between them. Germline V gene lookup returns CDR1 MNHEY and CDR2 SMNVEV (reference sequence). The CDR3 loop spans 16 amino acids. Written as DNA, the CDR3 is TGTGCCAGCAGTTTACTTTTAACCGGGGGGATTTCACCCCTCCACTTT. Its protein product is CASSLLLTGGISPLHF.

This clone has a handful of counts. V is TRBV7-8 and J is TRBJ2-7, with TRBD1 matching 7 bases. This CDR3 spans 16 amino acids. Germline V gene sequence: CDR1 SGHVS, CDR2 FQNEAQ. After removal of 5 bases from V and 4 bases from J, the junction contained 14 bases not matched to a gene. The CDR3 spells CASSLELGTEYYEQYF. The CDR3 nucleotides read TGTGCCAGCAGCCTTGAGTTAGGGACAGAATATTACGAGCAGTACTTC.

Regarding this clone: This sample also contains other DNA sequences that code for the same CDR3. The chain couples TRBV19 to TRBJ2-7, with 7 bases that match TRBD1. There are 13 residues in the CDR3. From germline, CDR1 is LNHDA and CDR2 SQIVND (reference sequence). Losses at the gene ends were 4 bases for V and 4 bases for J; bases not matched to a gene: 4. The CDR3 DNA reads TGTGCCAGTAGTAGGGACAGTTCTTACGAGCAGTACTTC. As protein: CASSRDSSYEQYF.